This T cell receptor beta chain came from a study of T-cell reconstitution after alpha-beta-depleted transplantation in children. This CDR3 comprises 14 residues. Germline V gene lookup returns CDR1 MNHEY and CDR2 SMNVEV (reference sequence). The V end was cut by 4 bases, the J end by 3 bases, with 10 bases between. The TCRbeta library was prepared with unique molecular identifiers. MiXCR, run by TCRdb on the PCR reads, gives a single entry per CDR3 protein. Of more than 450,000 distinct CDR3 sequences in the sample, roughly 18% were seen once. Only a few counts were recorded for this clonotype. The chain couples TRBV27 to TRBJ2-4; perhaps D is TRBD1 or TRBD2 (5 bases each). The sequence derives from a human donor who donated a stem cell graft to a child with acute lymphoblastic leukemia. This specimen consisted of PBMCs from the stem cell graft donor, obtained from the stem cell graft. The DNA of the CDR3 is TGTGCCAGCAGTTCGACAGAGGGCAAAAACATTCAGTACTTC. This sequence encodes CASSSTEGKNIQYF.